This T cell receptor beta chain was obtained from a study of blood T cells in healthy people across ages. The CDR3 extends over 17 amino acids. Germline CDR1 is MGHDK and CDR2 is SYGVNS. The ends lost 4 bases at V and 2 bases at J; junction bases unmatched: 5. It was with a sample-barcoded 5' primer and a J-beta primer mix that a second PCR of roughly 6 to 11 cycles was run. TCRdb fed the 5' RACE reads into MiXCR, producing one record per CDR3 protein. Among around 1,000,000 distinct CDR3 sequences listed, more than 30% were seen once. The sample was blood. The sequence derives from a man between 18 and 35 years old in good health. The chain uses TRBV25-1 and TRBJ2-3, with 14 bases fitting TRBD2. CDR3 in amino acids: CASSGWTSGGPTDTQYF. The CDR3 DNA sequence: TGTGCCAGCAGTGGGTGGACTAGCGGGGGGCCCACAGATACGCAGTATTTT.